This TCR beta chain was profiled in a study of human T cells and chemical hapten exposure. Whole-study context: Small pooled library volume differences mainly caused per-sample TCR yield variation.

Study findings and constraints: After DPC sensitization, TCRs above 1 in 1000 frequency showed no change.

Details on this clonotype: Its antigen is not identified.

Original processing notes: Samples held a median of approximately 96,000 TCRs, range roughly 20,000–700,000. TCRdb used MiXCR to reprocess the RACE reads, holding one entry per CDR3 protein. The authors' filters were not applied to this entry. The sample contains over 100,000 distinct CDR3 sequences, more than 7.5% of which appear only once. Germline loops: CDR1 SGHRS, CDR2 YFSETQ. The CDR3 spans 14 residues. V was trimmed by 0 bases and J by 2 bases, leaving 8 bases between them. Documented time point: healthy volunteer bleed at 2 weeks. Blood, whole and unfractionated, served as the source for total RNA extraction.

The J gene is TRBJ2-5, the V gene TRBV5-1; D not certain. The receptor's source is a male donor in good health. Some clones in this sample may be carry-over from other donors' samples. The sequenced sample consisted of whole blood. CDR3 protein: CASSLGLQQETQYF. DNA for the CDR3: TGCGCCAGCAGCTTGGGACTGCAACAAGAGACCCAGTACTTC.